The rows below give T cell receptor beta chains drawn from one sample of a study of blood T cell repertoires in COVID-19. Here immunoSEQ multiplex PCR was the method, and the copy in TCRdb shows in-frame clones only, minus some. Of 70,000 or so clones listed, more than 75% are singletons. The sample taken for sequencing was peripheral blood. Receptor source: an elderly woman with active or convalescent COVID-19. The CDR3 runs from the conserved cysteine through the conserved F or W. D genes are given only for firm matches. Size tells how often a clone was seen (once, few, many) or the class of an expanded clone, and some rows leave it out.

abundance: NA
v_gene: TRBV3-1/TRBV3-2
len: 16
d_gene: TRBD2
j_gene: TRBJ2-7
CDR3aa: CARTFTWLAGEYEQYF
CDR3nt: TGTGCCAGGACCTTTACTTGGCTAGCGGGGGAATACGAGCAGTACTTC

abundance: once
v_gene: TRBV29-1
len: 14
d_gene: NA
j_gene: TRBJ2-7
CDR3aa: CSVEVTGQTYEQYF
CDR3nt: TGCAGCGTTGAAGTCACAGGACAAACCTACGAGCAGTACTTC

abundance: NA
v_gene: TRBV15
len: 13
d_gene: NA
j_gene: TRBJ1-4
CDR3aa: CATSRVRNEKLFF
CDR3nt: TGTGCCACCAGCAGAGTCCGTAATGAAAAACTGTTTTTT

abundance: NA
v_gene: TRBV6-2/TRBV6-3
len: 17
d_gene: TRBD1
j_gene: TRBJ1-5
CDR3aa: CASSLGLTGRSNQPQHF
CDR3nt: TGTGCCAGCAGTTTGGGGTTGACAGGGCGAAGCAATCAGCCCCAGCATTTT

abundance: NA
v_gene: TRBV7-9
len: 13
d_gene: NA
j_gene: TRBJ1-4
CDR3aa: CASRRGANEKLFF
CDR3nt: TGTGCCAGCAGGCGGGGGGCCAATGAAAAACTGTTTTTT

abundance: NA
v_gene: TRBV7-8
len: 16
d_gene: TRBD2
j_gene: TRBJ2-7
CDR3aa: CASNAGSSGGIYEQYF
CDR3nt: TGTGCCAGCAACGCGGGATCCAGCGGGGGGATATACGAGCAGTACTTC

abundance: NA
v_gene: TRBV12-3/TRBV12-4
len: 13
d_gene: TRBD1
j_gene: TRBJ1-1
CDR3aa: CASSQDRGAEAFF
CDR3nt: TGTGCCAGCAGCCAAGACAGGGGTGCTGAAGCTTTCTTT

abundance: NA
v_gene: TRBV7-3
len: 15
d_gene: NA
j_gene: TRBJ1-1
CDR3aa: CASSLAGELNTEAFF
CDR3nt: TGTGCCAGCAGCTTAGCGGGAGAGTTGAACACTGAAGCTTTCTTT

abundance: NA
v_gene: TRBV29-1
len: 15
d_gene: TRBD1
j_gene: TRBJ1-2
CDR3aa: CSVEDRGTGYYGYTF
CDR3nt: TGCAGCGTTGAAGATCGAGGGACAGGATACTATGGCTACACCTTC

abundance: NA
v_gene: TRBV4-2
len: 13
d_gene: NA
j_gene: TRBJ1-1
CDR3aa: CASSQLGQTEAFF
CDR3nt: TGTGCCAGCAGCCAATTAGGACAGACTGAAGCTTTCTTT

abundance: NA
v_gene: TRBV6-5
len: 13
d_gene: NA
j_gene: TRBJ2-3
CDR3aa: CASVGATTDTQYF
CDR3nt: TGTGCCAGCGTGGGGGCTACCACAGATACGCAGTATTTT

abundance: NA
v_gene: TRBV4-2
len: 19
d_gene: TRBD1
j_gene: TRBJ1-6
CDR3aa: CASSQEWGQESSYNSPLHF
CDR3nt: TGTGCCAGCAGCCAAGAGTGGGGACAGGAGAGCTCCTATAATTCACCCCTCCACTTT

abundance: NA
v_gene: TRBV9
len: 16
d_gene: TRBD2
j_gene: TRBJ2-1
CDR3aa: CASSVRMQRGANEQFF
CDR3nt: TGTGCCAGCAGCGTACGTATGCAGCGGGGGGCCAATGAGCAGTTCTTC

abundance: few
v_gene: TRBV28
len: 15
d_gene: NA
j_gene: TRBJ1-5
CDR3aa: CASTLRLGHNQPQHF
CDR3nt: TGTGCCAGCACCCTCAGGTTGGGGCACAATCAGCCCCAGCATTTT

abundance: NA
v_gene: TRBV28
len: 18
d_gene: NA
j_gene: TRBJ2-2
CDR3aa: CASSLAPFGGGAFGELFF
CDR3nt: TGTGCCAGCAGTCTAGCCCCGTTTGGTGGGGGGGCCTTCGGGGAGCTGTTTTTT

abundance: NA
v_gene: TRBV6-5
len: 13
d_gene: NA
j_gene: TRBJ2-1
CDR3aa: CASRVGSYNEQFF
CDR3nt: TGTGCCAGCAGGGTCGGTAGTTACAATGAGCAGTTCTTC

abundance: NA
v_gene: TRBV7-6
len: 14
d_gene: NA
j_gene: TRBJ2-3
CDR3aa: CASSPLQGSDTQYF
CDR3nt: TGTGCCAGCAGCCCCCTGCAGGGGTCAGATACGCAGTATTTT

abundance: NA
v_gene: TRBV7-2
len: 14
d_gene: TRBD1
j_gene: TRBJ2-7
CDR3aa: CASSPAGTGREQYF
CDR3nt: TGTGCCAGCAGCCCGGCCGGGACAGGGCGCGAGCAGTACTTC

abundance: NA
v_gene: TRBV7-2
len: 15
d_gene: NA
j_gene: TRBJ1-4
CDR3aa: CASSAGPSNNEKLFF
CDR3nt: TGTGCCAGCAGCGCGGGCCCCAGCAATAATGAAAAACTGTTTTTT

abundance: NA
v_gene: TRBV10-3
len: 14
d_gene: TRBD1
j_gene: TRBJ1-6
CDR3aa: CAISAGQGDSPLHF
CDR3nt: TGTGCCATCAGTGCGGGACAGGGGGATTCACCCCTCCACTTT

abundance: NA
v_gene: TRBV6-2/TRBV6-3
len: 16
d_gene: NA
j_gene: TRBJ1-1
CDR3aa: CASSSPRGQRYTEAFF
CDR3nt: TGTGCCAGCAGTTCCCCCCGAGGACAGCGGTACACTGAAGCTTTCTTT

abundance: NA
v_gene: TRBV5-6
len: 16
d_gene: NA
j_gene: TRBJ1-3
CDR3aa: CASSAQGLSSGNTIYF
CDR3nt: TGTGCCAGCAGCGCGCAGGGGCTCTCCTCTGGAAACACCATATATTTT

abundance: NA
v_gene: TRBV10-3
len: 14
d_gene: NA
j_gene: TRBJ1-3
CDR3aa: CAISERGQGNTIYF
CDR3nt: TGTGCCATCAGTGAGCGGGGTCAGGGAAACACCATATATTTT

abundance: NA
v_gene: TRBV2
len: 13
d_gene: TRBD1
j_gene: TRBJ2-2
CDR3aa: CASSTGMAGELFF
CDR3nt: TGTGCCAGCTCGACAGGGATGGCCGGGGAGCTGTTTTTT